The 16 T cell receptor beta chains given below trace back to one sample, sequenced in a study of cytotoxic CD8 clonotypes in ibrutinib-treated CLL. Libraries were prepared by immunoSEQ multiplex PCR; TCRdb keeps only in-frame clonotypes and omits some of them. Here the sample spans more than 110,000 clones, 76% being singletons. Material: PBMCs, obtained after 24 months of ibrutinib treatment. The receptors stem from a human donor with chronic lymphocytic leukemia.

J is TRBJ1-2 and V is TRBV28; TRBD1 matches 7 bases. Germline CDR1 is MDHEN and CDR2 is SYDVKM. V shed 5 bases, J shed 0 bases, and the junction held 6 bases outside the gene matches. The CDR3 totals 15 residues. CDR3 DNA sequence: TGTGCCAGCAGTGCCCCCGGACAGGCTAACTATGGCTACACCTTC. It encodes CASSAPGQANYGYTF.

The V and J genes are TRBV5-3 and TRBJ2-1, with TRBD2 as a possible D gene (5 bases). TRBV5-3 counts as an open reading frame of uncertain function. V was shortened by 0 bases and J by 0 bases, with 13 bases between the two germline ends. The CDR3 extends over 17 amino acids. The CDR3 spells CARSLAGSQSSYNEQFF. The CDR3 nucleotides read TGTGCCAGAAGCTTGGCGGGGTCGCAGAGCTCCTACAATGAGCAGTTCTTC.

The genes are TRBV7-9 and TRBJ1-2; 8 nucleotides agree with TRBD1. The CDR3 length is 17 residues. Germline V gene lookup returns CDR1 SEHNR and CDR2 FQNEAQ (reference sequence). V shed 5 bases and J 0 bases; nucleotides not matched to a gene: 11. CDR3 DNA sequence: TGTGCCAGCAGCCTCCGTCAAGGGACAGGTGCTAACTATGGCTACACCTTC. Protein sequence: CASSLRQGTGANYGYTF.

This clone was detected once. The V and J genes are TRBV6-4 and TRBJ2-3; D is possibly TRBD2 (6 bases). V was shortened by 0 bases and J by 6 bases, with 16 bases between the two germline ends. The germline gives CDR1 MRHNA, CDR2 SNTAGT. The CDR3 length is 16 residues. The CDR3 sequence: CASSDSRGGGSDTQYF. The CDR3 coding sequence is TGTGCCAGCAGTGACTCTCGGGGCGGAGGGAGCGATACGCAGTATTTT.

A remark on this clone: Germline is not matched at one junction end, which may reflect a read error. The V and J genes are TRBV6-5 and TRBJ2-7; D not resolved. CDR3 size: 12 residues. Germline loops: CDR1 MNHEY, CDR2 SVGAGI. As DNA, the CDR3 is TGTGCCAGCAGTTACGTGGGGTCCGAGCAGCACTTC. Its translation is CASSYVGSEQHF.

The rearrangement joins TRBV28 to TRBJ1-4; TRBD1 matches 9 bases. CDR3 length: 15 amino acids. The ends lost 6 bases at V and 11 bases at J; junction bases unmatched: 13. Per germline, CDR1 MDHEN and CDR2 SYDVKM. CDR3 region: CASSTLGTGSAKLFF. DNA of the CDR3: TGTGCCAGCAGCACTCTTGGGACAGGGTCCGCGAAACTGTTTTTT.

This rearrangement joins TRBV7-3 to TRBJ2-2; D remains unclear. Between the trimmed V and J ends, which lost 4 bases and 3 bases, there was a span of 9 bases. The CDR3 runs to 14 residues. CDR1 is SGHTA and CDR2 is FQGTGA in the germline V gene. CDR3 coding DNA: TGTGCCAGCAGCTACATACCGGACACCGGGGAGCTGTTTTTT. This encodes CASSYIPDTGELFF.

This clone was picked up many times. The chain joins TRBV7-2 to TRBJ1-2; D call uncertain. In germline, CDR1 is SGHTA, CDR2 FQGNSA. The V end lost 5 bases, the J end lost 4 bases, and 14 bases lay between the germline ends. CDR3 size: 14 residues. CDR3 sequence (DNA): TGTGCCAGCAGCGCAAACCCTACGGTCTATGGCTACACCTTC. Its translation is CASSANPTVYGYTF.

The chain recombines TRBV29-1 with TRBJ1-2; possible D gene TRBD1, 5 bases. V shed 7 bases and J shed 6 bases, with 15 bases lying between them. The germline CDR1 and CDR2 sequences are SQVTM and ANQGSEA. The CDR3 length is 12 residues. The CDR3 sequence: CSAGTATHGYTF. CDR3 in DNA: TGCAGCGCCGGGACGGCGACCCATGGCTACACCTTC.

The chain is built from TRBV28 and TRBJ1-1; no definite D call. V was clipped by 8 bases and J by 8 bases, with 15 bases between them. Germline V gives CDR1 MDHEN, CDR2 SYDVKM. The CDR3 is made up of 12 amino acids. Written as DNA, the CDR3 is TGTGCCAGCGCCGGTAGCCCCAGGGAAGCTTTCTTT. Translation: CASAGSPREAFF. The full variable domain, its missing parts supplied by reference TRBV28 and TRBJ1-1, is DVKVTQSSRYLVKRTGEKVFLECVQDMDHENMFWYRQDPGLGLRLIYFSYDVKMKEKGDIPEGYSVSREKKERFSLILESASTNQTSMYLCASAGSPREAFFGQGTRLTVV.

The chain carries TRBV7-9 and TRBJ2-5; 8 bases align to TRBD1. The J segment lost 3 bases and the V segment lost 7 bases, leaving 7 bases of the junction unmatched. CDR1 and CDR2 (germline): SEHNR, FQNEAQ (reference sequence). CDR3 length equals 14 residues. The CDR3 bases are TGTGCCAGCAACTCTGGGACAGGAGAAGAGACCCAGTACTTC. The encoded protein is CASNSGTGEETQYF.

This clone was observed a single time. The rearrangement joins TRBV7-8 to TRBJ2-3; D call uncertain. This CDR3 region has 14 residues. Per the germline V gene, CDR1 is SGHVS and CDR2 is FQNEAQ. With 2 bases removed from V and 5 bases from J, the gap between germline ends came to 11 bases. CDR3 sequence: CASSLRPWGDTQYF. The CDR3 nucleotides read TGTGCCAGCAGCTTAAGGCCCTGGGGAGATACGCAGTATTTT.

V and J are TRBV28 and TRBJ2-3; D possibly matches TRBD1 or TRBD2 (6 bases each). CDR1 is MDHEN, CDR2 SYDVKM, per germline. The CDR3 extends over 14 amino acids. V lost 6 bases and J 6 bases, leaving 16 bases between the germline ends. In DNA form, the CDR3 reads TGTGCCAGCAGGCCCCCCGGGGGCCGGGATACGCAGTATTTT. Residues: CASRPPGGRDTQYF.

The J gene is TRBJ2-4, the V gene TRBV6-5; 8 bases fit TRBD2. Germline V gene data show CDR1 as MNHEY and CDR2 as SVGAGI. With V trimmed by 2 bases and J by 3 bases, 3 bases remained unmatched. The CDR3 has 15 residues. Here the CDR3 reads CASSYREGDKNIQYF. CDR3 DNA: TGTGCCAGCAGTTACCGGGAGGGGGACAAAAACATTCAGTACTTC.

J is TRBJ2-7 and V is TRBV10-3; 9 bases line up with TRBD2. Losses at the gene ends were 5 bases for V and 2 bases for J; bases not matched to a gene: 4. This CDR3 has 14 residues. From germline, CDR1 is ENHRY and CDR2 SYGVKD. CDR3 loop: CAISSGGGAYEQYF. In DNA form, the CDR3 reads TGTGCCATCAGTTCCGGCGGGGGGGCCTACGAGCAGTACTTC.

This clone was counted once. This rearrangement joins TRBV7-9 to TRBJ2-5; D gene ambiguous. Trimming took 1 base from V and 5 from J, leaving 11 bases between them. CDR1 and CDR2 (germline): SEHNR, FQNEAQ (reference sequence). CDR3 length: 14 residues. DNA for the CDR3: TGTGCCAGCAGCTTAGGTCTGGGCCGGGAGACCCAGTACTTC. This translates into CASSLGLGRETQYF. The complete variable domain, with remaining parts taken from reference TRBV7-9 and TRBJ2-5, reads DTGVSQNPRHKITKRGQNVTFRCDPISEHNRLYWYRQTLGQGPEFLTYFQNEAQLEKSRLLSDRFSAERPKGSFSTLEIQRTEQGDSAMYLCASSLGLGRETQYFGPGTRLLVL.